Following are 13 T cell receptor beta chains from one sample sequenced in a study of beta chain features in type 1 diabetes. Sequencing targeted expressed TCRB transcripts, as all isolated RNA had been reverse transcribed. Profiled with immunoSEQ multiplex PCR; TCRdb holds only in-frame clones, not every one. The sample carries about 340,000 clones, less than 9.5% recorded once. Sample: central memory CD4+ T cells from blood. These receptors came from a woman younger than 35 in good health.

This clone appeared a few times. V usage is TRBV5-4 and J usage is TRBJ2-1; no clear D. The V gene lost 4 bases and the J gene lost 1 base, with 12 bases spanning the gap. Germline CDR1 SGHNT, CDR2 YYREEE (reference sequence). CDR3 length: 15 amino acids. For the CDR3, the DNA is TGTGCCAGCAGCCCGAGTGGTTTGTCCTACAATGAGCAGTTCTTC. This encodes CASSPSGLSYNEQFF.

V and J are TRBV5-6 and TRBJ2-1, with 9 bases that match TRBD2. Trimming at V came to 4 bases and at J to 3 bases, leaving 5 bases not matched to a gene. The germline gives CDR1 SGHDT, CDR2 YYEEEE. This CDR3 is built from 15 residues. In DNA form, the CDR3 reads TGTGCCAGCAGCCTTCTAGCGGGACTCTACAATGAGCAGTTCTTC. It encodes CASSLLAGLYNEQFF.

In this sample, this clone turned up a few times. This may arise from a read error, as a much more abundant clone is one base away. Additional DNA sequences in this sample encode the identical CDR3. The chain has TRBV7-9 and TRBJ2-7; D unclear. The CDR3 spans 11 residues. Germline CDR1 and CDR2: SEHNR and FQNEAQ (reference sequence). Trimming shortened V by 2 bases and J by 3 bases, and 2 bases separated the two germline ends. CDR3 nucleotide sequence: TGTGCCAGCAGCTTAAACTACGAGCAGTACTTC. It specifies CASSLNYEQYF. Together with reference TRBV7-9 and TRBJ2-7, the CDR3 gives the full variable domain: DTGVSQNPRHKITKRGQNVTFRCDPISEHNRLYWYRQTLGQGPEFLTYFQNEAQLEKSRLLSDRFSAERPKGSFSTLEIQRTEQGDSAMYLCASSLNYEQYFGPGTRLTVT.

This clone occurred a few times. CDR3 loop: CASSLRNEQFF. DNA for the CDR3: TGTGCCAGCAGCTTAAGGAATGAGCAGTTCTTC. The rearrangement links TRBV7-2 to TRBJ2-1; D gene ambiguous. The CDR3 covers 11 residues. Germline CDR1 is SGHTA and CDR2 is FQGNSA. Trimming shortened V by 2 bases and J by 7 bases, and 3 bases separated the two germline ends.

This clone was seen only a few times. This chain uses TRBV28 with TRBJ1-5; maybe TRBD1 (5 bases). The CDR3 covers 18 residues. Germline lookup yields CDR1 MDHEN and CDR2 SYDVKM. Trimming removed 5 bases from V and 2 bases from J, with 22 bases in between. In DNA form, the CDR3 reads TGTGCCAGCAGTGGGAAGATTTTCGGGACCGCACGCAATCAGCCCCAGCATTTT. It encodes CASSGKIFGTARNQPQHF.

The rearrangement uses TRBV7-3 and TRBJ2-2; possible D gene TRBD1, 6 bases. The CDR3 spans 16 residues. In germline, CDR1 is SGHTA, CDR2 FQGTGA. V lost 5 bases, J lost 4 bases, and 17 bases lay in between. CDR3 sequence: CASSPKPQGTTGELFF. Written as DNA, the CDR3 is TGTGCCAGCAGCCCTAAACCCCAGGGGACCACCGGGGAGCTGTTTTTT.

This clone was detected a few times. This chain joins TRBV5-1 and TRBJ1-5; D call uncertain. This CDR3 is 14 amino acids long. Germline-derived CDR1 and CDR2 are SGHRS and YFSETQ. V lost 5 bases to trimming and J lost 5 bases, with 14 bases between them. In DNA form, the CDR3 reads TGCGCCAGCAGAGGTGGACCGAACGATCAGCCCCAGCATTTT. Its protein is CASRGGPNDQPQHF.

This clone was recorded a few times. The chain couples TRBV18 to TRBJ1-1; D uncertain. The germline V and J ends were trimmed by 4 bases and 2 bases, with 8 bases remaining between them. Germline V gives CDR1 KGHSH, CDR2 LQKENI. The CDR3 totals 13 residues. This CDR3 is CASSQEENTEAFF. CDR3 DNA: TGTGCCAGCTCACAGGAAGAAAACACTGAAGCTTTCTTT.

This chain connects TRBV7-9 to TRBJ2-1; D is ambiguous. CDR3 length equals 15 residues. The V and J ends lost 0 bases and 0 bases respectively, with 6 bases between them. The germline V gene has CDR1 SEHNR and CDR2 FQNEAQ (reference sequence). CDR3 residues: CASSLALVSYNEQFF. The CDR3 region has the DNA TGTGCCAGCAGCTTAGCCCTAGTCTCCTACAATGAGCAGTTCTTC.

This clone came up many times. The V gene is TRBV2, the J gene TRBJ2-6; tentatively, D is TRBD1 (5 bases). Trimming pared 1 base from V and 2 bases from J, leaving 9 bases between. In germline, CDR1 is SNHLY, CDR2 FYNNEI. CDR3 length equals 16 residues. CDR3 protein: CASSEGSGTGANVLTF. DNA of the CDR3: TGTGCCAGCAGTGAAGGGTCAGGGACTGGGGCCAACGTCCTGACTTTC. Combining the CDR3 with reference TRBV2 and TRBJ2-6 gives the whole variable domain EPEVTQTPSHQVTQMGQEVILRCVPISNHLYFYWYRQILGQKVEFLVSFYNNEISEKSEIFDDQFSVERPDGSNFTLKIRSTKLEDSAMYFCASSEGSGTGANVLTFGAGSRLTVL.

This clone was detected ten times or more. The rearrangement links TRBV21-1 to TRBJ1-1; TRBD1 is the table's D call, not checked against the DNA. TRBV21-1 is listed as a pseudogene. This CDR3 has 13 residues. CDR3: CANDRRPNTEAFF. CDR3 coding DNA: TGTGCCAACGACAGGAGACCGAACACTGAAGCTTTCTTT.

This clone was detected only a few times. The chain joins TRBV7-6 to TRBJ2-2, with D possibly TRBD1 on 6 matching bases. The length of the CDR3 is 15 residues. Germline V gene lookup returns CDR1 SGHVS and CDR2 FNYEAQ. V dropped 2 bases and J dropped 3 bases, with 10 bases sitting between them. The CDR3 spells CASSLQGTHTGELFF. CDR3 DNA sequence: TGTGCCAGCAGCTTACAGGGGACCCACACCGGGGAGCTGTTTTTT.

The V call is TRBV7-2, the J call TRBJ2-7, with 7 positions matching TRBD1. The trim removed 4 bases at V and 3 bases at J, leaving 12 bases unmatched. The CDR3 covers 16 residues. The germline V gene has CDR1 SGHTA and CDR2 FQGNSA. The CDR3 spells CASSSYPETGYYEQYF. The CDR3 coding sequence is TGTGCCAGCAGCTCATATCCGGAGACAGGGTACTACGAGCAGTACTTC.